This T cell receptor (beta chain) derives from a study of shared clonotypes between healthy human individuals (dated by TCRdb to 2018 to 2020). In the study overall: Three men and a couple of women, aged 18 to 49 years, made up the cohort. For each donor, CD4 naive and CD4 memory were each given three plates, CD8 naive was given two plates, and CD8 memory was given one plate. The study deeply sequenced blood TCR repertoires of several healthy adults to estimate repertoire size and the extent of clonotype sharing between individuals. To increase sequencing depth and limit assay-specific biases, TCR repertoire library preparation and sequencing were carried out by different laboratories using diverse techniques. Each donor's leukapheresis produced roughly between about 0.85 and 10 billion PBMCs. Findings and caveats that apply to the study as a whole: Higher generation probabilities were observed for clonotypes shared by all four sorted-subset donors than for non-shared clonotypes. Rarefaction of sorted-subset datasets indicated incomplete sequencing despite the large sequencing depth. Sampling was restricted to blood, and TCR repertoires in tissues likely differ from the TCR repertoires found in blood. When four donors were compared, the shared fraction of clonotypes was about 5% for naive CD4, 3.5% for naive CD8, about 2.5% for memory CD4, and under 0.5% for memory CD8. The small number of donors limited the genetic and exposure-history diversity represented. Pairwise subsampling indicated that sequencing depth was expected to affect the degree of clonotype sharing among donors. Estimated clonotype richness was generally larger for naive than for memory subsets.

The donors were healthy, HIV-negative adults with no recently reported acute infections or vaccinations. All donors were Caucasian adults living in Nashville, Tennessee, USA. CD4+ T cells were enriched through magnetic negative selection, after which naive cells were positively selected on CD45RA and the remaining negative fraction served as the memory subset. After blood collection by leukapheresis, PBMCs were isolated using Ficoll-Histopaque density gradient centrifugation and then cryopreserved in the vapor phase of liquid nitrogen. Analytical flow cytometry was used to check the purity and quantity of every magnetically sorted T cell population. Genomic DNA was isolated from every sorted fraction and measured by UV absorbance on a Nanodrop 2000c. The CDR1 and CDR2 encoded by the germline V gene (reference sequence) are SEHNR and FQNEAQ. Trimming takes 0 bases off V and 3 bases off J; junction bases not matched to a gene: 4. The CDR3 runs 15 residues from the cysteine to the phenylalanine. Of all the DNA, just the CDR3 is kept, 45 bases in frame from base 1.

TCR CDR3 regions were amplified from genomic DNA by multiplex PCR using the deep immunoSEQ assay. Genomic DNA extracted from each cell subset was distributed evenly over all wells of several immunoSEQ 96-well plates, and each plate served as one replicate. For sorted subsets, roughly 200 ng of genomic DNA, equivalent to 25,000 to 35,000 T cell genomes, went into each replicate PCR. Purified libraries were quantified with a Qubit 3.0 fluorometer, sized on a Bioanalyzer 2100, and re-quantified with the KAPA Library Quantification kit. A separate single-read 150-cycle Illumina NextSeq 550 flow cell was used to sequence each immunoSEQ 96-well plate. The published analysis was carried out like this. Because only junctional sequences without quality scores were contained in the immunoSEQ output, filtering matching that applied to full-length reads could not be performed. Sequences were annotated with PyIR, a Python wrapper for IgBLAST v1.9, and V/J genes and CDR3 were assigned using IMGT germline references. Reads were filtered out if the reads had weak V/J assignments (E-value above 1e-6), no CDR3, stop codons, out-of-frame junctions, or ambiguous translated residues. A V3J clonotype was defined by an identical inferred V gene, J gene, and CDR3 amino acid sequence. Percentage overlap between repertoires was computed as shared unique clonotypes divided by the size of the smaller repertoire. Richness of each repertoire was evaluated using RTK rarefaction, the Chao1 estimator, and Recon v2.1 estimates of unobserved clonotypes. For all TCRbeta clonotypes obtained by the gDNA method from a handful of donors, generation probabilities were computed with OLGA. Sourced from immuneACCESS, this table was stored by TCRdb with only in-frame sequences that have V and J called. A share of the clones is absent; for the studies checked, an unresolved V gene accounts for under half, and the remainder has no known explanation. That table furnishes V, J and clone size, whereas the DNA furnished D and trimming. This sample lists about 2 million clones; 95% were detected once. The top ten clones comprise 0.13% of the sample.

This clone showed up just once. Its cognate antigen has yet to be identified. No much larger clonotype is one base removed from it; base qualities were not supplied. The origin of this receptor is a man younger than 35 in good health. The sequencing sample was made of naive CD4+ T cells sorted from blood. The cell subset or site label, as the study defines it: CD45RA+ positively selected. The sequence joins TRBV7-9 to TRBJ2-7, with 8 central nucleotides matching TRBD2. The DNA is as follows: TGTGCCAGCAGCTTAGCAGCGGGAGAATACTACGAGCAGTACTTC. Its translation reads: CASSLAAGEYYEQYF. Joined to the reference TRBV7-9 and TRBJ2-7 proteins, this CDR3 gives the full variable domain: DTGVSQNPRHKITKRGQNVTFRCDPISEHNRLYWYRQTLGQGPEFLTYFQNEAQLEKSRLLSDRFSAERPKGSFSTLEIQRTEQGDSAMYLCASSLAAGEYYEQYFGPGTRLTVT.